The 28 T cell receptor beta chains given below trace back to one sample, sequenced in a study of pediatric ulcerative colitis. The data were produced by immunoSEQ multiplex PCR, yet TCRdb's version contains in-frame clones alone and is incomplete. The sample contains 55,000 to 70,000 clones, 87% of which appear only once. Sequencing used blood. The source is a boy between 5 and 17 years old who was a control in a study of pediatric ulcerative colitis.

This clone appeared a few times. The CDR3 here is CASSLTAGPNYGYTF. The CDR3 DNA follows: TGTGCCAGCAGCTTAACGGCGGGACCGAACTATGGCTACACCTTC. This chain connects TRBV7-3 to TRBJ1-2; D might be TRBD1 (5 bases). The V and J ends lost 0 bases and 2 bases respectively, with 10 bases between them. In germline, CDR1 is SGHTA, CDR2 FQGTGA. The CDR3 runs to 15 residues.

This clone occurred once. CDR3 nucleotides: TGTGCCAGCAGCGTAGCGGGCGGATACCAAGAGACCCAGTACTTC. Its protein product is CASSVAGGYQETQYF. The J gene is TRBJ2-5, the V gene TRBV9; D is unclear. Trimming stripped 0 bases from V and 0 bases from J, with 9 bases between. The germline V gene encodes CDR1 SGDLS and CDR2 YYNGEE. This CDR3 has 15 amino acids.

The chain links TRBV30 to TRBJ2-7; TRBD2 matches at 8 bases. V shed 2 bases and J 2 bases; nucleotides not matched to a gene: 2. Per the germline V gene, CDR1 is GTSNPN and CDR2 is SVGIG (reference sequence). The CDR3 is 13 residues long. The CDR3 region is CAWSPGGAYEQYF. The CDR3 bases are TGTGCCTGGAGTCCCGGGGGGGCCTACGAGCAGTACTTC. The whole variable domain, filled in from reference TRBV30 and TRBJ2-7, reads SQTIHQWPATLVQPVGSPLSLECTVEGTSNPNLYWYRQAAGRGLQLLFYSVGIGQISSEVPQNLSASRPQDRQFILSSKKLLLSDSGFYLCAWSPGGAYEQYFGPGTRLTVT.

The table lists this clone with a few counts. The chain uses TRBV10-1 and TRBJ2-7; the D gene is possibly TRBD1 (5 bases). Germline-derived CDR1 and CDR2 are WNHNN and SYGVQD (reference sequence). The CDR3 contains 13 residues. With 4 bases removed from V and 0 bases from J, the gap between germline ends came to 7 bases. CDR3: CASSGQISYEQYF. The CDR3 DNA is TGCGCCAGCAGTGGACAGATCTCCTACGAGCAGTACTTC.

The V and J genes are TRBV9 and TRBJ2-5; no clear D. This CDR3 spans 14 amino acids. Germline values: CDR1 SGDLS, CDR2 YYNGEE. V dropped 3 bases and J dropped 2 bases, with 11 bases sitting between them. Here the CDR3 DNA reads TGTGCCAGCAGCGAGTACGGGCTGCAAGAGACCCAGTACTTC. It translates to CASSEYGLQETQYF.

The chain combines TRBV19 with TRBJ2-2; D is undetermined. There are 14 residues in the CDR3. From germline, CDR1 is LNHDA and CDR2 SQIVND (reference sequence). V was trimmed by 3 bases and J by 5 bases, leaving 10 bases between them. CDR3 residues: CASSIIRRTGELFF. The CDR3 DNA follows: TGTGCCAGTAGTATTATACGCAGGACCGGGGAGCTGTTTTTT.

The chain is built from TRBV7-2 and TRBJ2-5; D is undetermined. Germline V lookup: CDR1 SGHTA, CDR2 FQGNSA. Trimming stripped 1 base from V and 5 bases from J, with 5 bases between. This CDR3 has 12 residues. The CDR3 nucleotides read TGTGCCAGCAGCTTAGAGGCGGAGACCCAGTACTTC. Protein sequence: CASSLEAETQYF.

V gene TRBV10-3 combines with J gene TRBJ1-2; TRBD1 might be the D (6 bases). V gave up 6 bases and J gave up 10 bases, with 21 bases separating them. The CDR3 sequence is 14 residues long. In germline, CDR1 is ENHRY, CDR2 SYGVKD. The DNA for the CDR3 is TGTGCCATCAGCGCCTTATTAGGCAGGGGCGACTACACCTTC. This codes for CAISALLGRGDYTF.

V is TRBV4-3 and J is TRBJ2-2; D is unclear. The V end lost 0 bases, the J end lost 8 bases, and 10 bases lay between the germline ends. Germline V gene lookup returns CDR1 LGHNA and CDR2 YSLEER. CDR3 size: 14 residues. CDR3 protein: CASSQDSVLGELFF. The CDR3 DNA sequence: TGCGCCAGCAGCCAAGATTCGGTCCTGGGGGAGCTGTTTTTT.

About this clone itself: One junction end does not reproduce the germline sequence, and a read error may be involved. The chain links TRBV9 to TRBJ2-5; tentative D call: TRBD1 (7 bases). The CDR3 is made up of 14 amino acids. Germline V CDR1 and CDR2: SGDLS, YYNGEE. The DNA of the CDR3 is TGTGCCGGCAGTAGCGGACAGGTCGGTGAGACCCAGTACTTC. Its protein is CAGSSGQVGETQYF.

The rearrangement uses TRBV19 and TRBJ2-2; the D gene could be TRBD1 or TRBD2 (5 bases each). V lost 2 bases and J 1 base, leaving 14 bases between the germline ends. The CDR3 spans 17 residues. Germline assignment: CDR1 LNHDA and CDR2 SQIVND (reference sequence). The CDR3 DNA follows: TGTGCCAGTAGTATATACCTGAGGGGCCTGAACACCGGGGAGCTGTTTTTT. Residues: CASSIYLRGLNTGELFF.

The rearrangement joins TRBV7-9 to TRBJ1-2; 9 bases align to TRBD1. CDR1 is SEHNR and CDR2 is FQNEAQ in the germline V gene (reference sequence). CDR3 length: 18 amino acids. V was clipped by 7 bases and J by 3 bases; unmatched bases: 18. The CDR3 bases are TGTGCCAGCACCACCCCCCGGACAGGGGTTAAAGTTGACTATGGCTACACCTTC. It specifies CASTTPRTGVKVDYGYTF.

CDR3 bases: TGTGCCAGCTCTCCGACTAGCGGGATGAACACCGGGGAGCTGTTTTTT. Translated: CASSPTSGMNTGELFF. The J gene is TRBJ2-2, the V gene TRBV18; 11 bases fit TRBD2. Germline-derived CDR1 and CDR2 are KGHSH and LQKENI. J lost 1 base, V lost 6 bases, and 4 bases had no gene match. The CDR3 is 16 amino acids.

This clone was picked up a small number of times. The rearrangement uses TRBV25-1 and TRBJ1-2, with D perhaps TRBD1 (5 bases). Germline V gene data show CDR1 as MGHDK and CDR2 as SYGVNS. The V end lost 6 bases, the J end lost 3 bases, and 11 bases lay between the germline ends. The CDR3 runs 13 residues. This CDR3 is CASRSRDDYGYTF. The CDR3 nucleotides are TGTGCCAGCAGGAGCAGGGATGACTATGGCTACACCTTC.

The count of this clone is one. The chain employs TRBV5-1 and TRBJ2-7; 8 nucleotides line up with TRBD2. There are 17 residues in the CDR3. V gave up 0 bases and J gave up 5 bases; unmatched junction bases: 13. Looked up from germline, CDR1 is SGHRS and CDR2 is YFSETQ. CDR3 protein: CASSLVYAGTSDDEQYF. The CDR3 coding sequence is TGCGCCAGCAGCTTGGTTTACGCCGGGACTAGTGACGACGAGCAGTACTTC.

The rearrangement links TRBV6-5 to TRBJ2-1; tentative D call: TRBD2 (5 bases). CDR1 is MNHEY, CDR2 SVGAGI, per germline. The CDR3 is 15 amino acids. V lost 6 bases and J lost 0, with 12 bases in between. The CDR3 reads CASSSGSISYNEQFF. The DNA for the CDR3 is TGTGCCAGCAGCTCGGGGTCAATCTCCTACAATGAGCAGTTCTTC.

The chain carries TRBV6-6 and TRBJ1-5, with D maybe TRBD1 (6 bases). CDR3 length: 14 residues. Germline CDR1 reads MNHNY; CDR2 reads SVGAGI (reference sequence). V dropped 5 bases and J dropped 3 bases, with 11 bases sitting between them. Here the CDR3 DNA reads TGTGCCAGCAGTAACCAGGGGCCCAATCAGCCCCAGCATTTT. This sequence encodes CASSNQGPNQPQHF.

The V call is TRBV5-1, the J call TRBJ2-3, with 8 nucleotides matching TRBD2. This CDR3 has 13 residues. Germline lookup yields CDR1 SGHRS and CDR2 YFSETQ. The trim removed 0 bases at V and 8 bases at J, leaving 2 bases unmatched. CDR3 loop: CASSLAAGGTQYF. CDR3 DNA sequence: TGCGCCAGCAGCTTGGCGGCGGGAGGTACGCAGTATTTT.

The chain joins TRBV6-1 to TRBJ2-5; 10 bases are a match to TRBD1. Per germline, CDR1 MNHNS and CDR2 SASEGT. The length of the CDR3 is 14 residues. The ends lost 6 bases at V and 1 base at J; junction bases unmatched: 2. In nucleotides, the CDR3 is TGTGCCAGCAGGAGGACAGGGGGCCAAGAGACCCAGTACTTC. Translation: CASRRTGGQETQYF.

The CDR3 reads CASSFKETQYF. The CDR3 nucleotides are TGTGCCAGCAGCTTTAAAGAGACCCAGTACTTC. J is TRBJ2-5 and V is TRBV7-9; D gene unclear. This CDR3 has 11 amino acids. Germline loops: CDR1 SEHNR, CDR2 FQNEAQ (reference sequence). Trimming took 3 bases from V and 3 from J, leaving 2 bases between them.

This chain uses TRBV10-3 with TRBJ1-4, with D possibly being TRBD1 (5 bases). Trimming removed 3 bases at V and 7 bases at J, with 15 bases between. Per germline, CDR1 ENHRY and CDR2 SYGVKD. The CDR3 loop spans 15 amino acids. Written as DNA, the CDR3 is TGTGCCATCAGTGATACAGGCCCAAGGGGTGAAAAACTGTTTTTT. As protein: CAISDTGPRGEKLFF.

The J gene is TRBJ2-7, the V gene TRBV11-2; 13 bases are a match to TRBD2. From germline, CDR1 is SGHAT and CDR2 FQNNGV. The J segment lost 3 bases and the V segment lost 1 base, leaving 3 bases of the junction unmatched. The CDR3 is 16 amino acids. CDR3 bases: TGTGCCAGCAGCTTAGGGACTAGCGGGAGTTTCTACGAGCAGTACTTC. This encodes CASSLGTSGSFYEQYF.

The chain combines TRBV19 with TRBJ1-5; perhaps TRBD1 as D (6 bases). This CDR3 contains 16 residues. Trimming cost V 3 bases and J 7 bases, with 19 bases left between them. Germline-derived CDR1 and CDR2 are LNHDA and SQIVND (reference sequence). The DNA of the CDR3 is TGTGCCAGTAGTATGGTGGTGGGGGGGGCTCGACAGCCCCAGCATTTT. Protein: CASSMVVGGARQPQHF.

The V gene is TRBV5-5, the J gene TRBJ1-5; no definite D call. Germline-derived CDR1 and CDR2 are SGHKS and YYEKEE (reference sequence). CDR3 size: 14 residues. Trimming removed 5 bases at V and 1 base at J, with 10 bases between. The CDR3, as DNA: TGTGCCAGCAGTTTTCCCTGGAGCAATCAGCCCCAGCATTTT. Translation: CASSFPWSNQPQHF.

The CDR3 spells CASRQTGAAGEKLFF. As DNA, the CDR3 is TGTGCCAGCAGACAGACCGGGGCGGCGGGGGAAAAACTGTTTTTT. The chain joins TRBV2 to TRBJ1-4, with TRBD1 as a possible D gene (5 bases). Germline values: CDR1 SNHLY, CDR2 FYNNEI. The CDR3 extends over 15 amino acids. With 6 bases removed from V and 8 bases from J, the gap between germline ends came to 19 bases.

The chain employs TRBV27 and TRBJ2-6; 10 bases agree with TRBD1. The germline V gene has CDR1 MNHEY and CDR2 SMNVEV (reference sequence). V dropped 6 bases and J dropped 2; count of bases not matched to a gene: 7. This CDR3 spans 17 amino acids. The CDR3 sequence: CASRTGQGVPGANVLTF. DNA of the CDR3: TGTGCCAGCAGGACAGGACAGGGGGTCCCTGGGGCCAACGTCCTGACTTTC.

The sample holds one count of this clone. V is TRBV2 and J is TRBJ1-4, with unresolved D. The germline V and J ends were trimmed by 3 bases and 0 bases, with 2 bases remaining between them. Germline CDR1 and CDR2: SNHLY and FYNNEI. The CDR3 is made up of 13 amino acids. The CDR3 sequence: CASSDSTNEKLFF. The CDR3 nucleotides read TGTGCCAGCAGTGATTCAACTAATGAAAAACTGTTTTTT.

This sequence joins TRBV11-2 and TRBJ2-4, with D maybe TRBD2 (5 bases). Germline CDR1 and CDR2: SGHAT and FQNNGV. The CDR3 runs to 16 residues. Trimming stripped 1 base from V and 0 bases from J, with 10 bases between. CDR3 DNA sequence: TGTGCCAGCAGCTTAGTACGGGCGGGAGCCAAAAACATTCAGTACTTC. It codes for CASSLVRAGAKNIQYF. The variable domain in full, with the rest retrieved from reference TRBV11-2 and TRBJ2-4, is EAGVAQSPRYKIIEKRQSVAFWCNPISGHATLYWYQQILGQGPKLLIQFQNNGVVDDSQLPKDRFSAERLKGVDSTLKIQPAKLEDSAVYLCASSLVRAGAKNIQYFGAGTRLSVL.